What follows is one T cell receptor (beta chain) and its context. Antigen unknown. Compared with germline, one end of the junction differs, possibly owing to a read error. This specimen comes from a study of shared clonotypes between healthy human individuals. The CDR3 is 16 residues long. Germline CDR1 is SGHRS and CDR2 is YFSETQ. Clones were sequenced by immunoSEQ multiplex PCR, and TCRdb holds only the in-frame ones, with some missing. The table records more than 1.2 million clones, roughly 98.5% of them present only once. The study's findings and limits: Across subsets, estimated richness was generally greater for naive than for memory populations. Since donors were few, the genetic and exposure-history diversity represented was limited.

This chain connects TRBV5-1 to TRBJ1-3, with 9 bases matching TRBD1. This receptor was obtained from a man aged 30-40 years in good health. The sequenced sample consisted of naive CD4+ T cells sorted from blood. Subset of the sample: CD45RA+ positively selected. The CDR3 sequence is CASSLPGTGSENTIYF. In DNA form, the CDR3 reads TGCGCCAGCAGCTTGCCCGGGACAGGGTCTGAAAACACCATATATTTT. The whole variable domain, filled in from reference TRBV5-1 and TRBJ1-3, reads KAGVTQTPRYLIKTRGQQVTLSCSPISGHRSVSWYQQTPGQGLQFLFEYFSETQRNKGNFPGRFSGRQFSNSRSEMNVSTLELGDSALYLCASSLPGTGSENTIYFGEGSWLTVV.